Listed below are T cell receptor beta chains from one sample, sequenced in a study of a mutant IDH1 vaccine in newly diagnosed glioma. Sequencing was performed with immunoSEQ multiplex PCR; in TCRdb, only in-frame clones are kept and a portion is missing. This repertoire shows about 68,000 clones, 79% found once; its top ten account for around 8.4%. The source material was PBMCs, sampled from a glioma patient treated with radiotherapy, temozolomide or both. These receptors all stem from a man between 50 and 59 years old with glioma. Each CDR3 is given with its conserved first and last residue. Each record gives: J gene, D gene, clone size, V gene, CDR3 DNA, CDR3 protein. A D gene is named only where the DNA matches it firmly. For some rows the clone size is stated as once, few or many, or as a class when expanded; others skip it.

j_call: TRBJ2-4; d_call: .; clone_size: .; v_call: TRBV19; cdr3_nt: TGTGCCAGTAGGAGGGGGGGAGCCAAAAACATTCAGTACTTC; cdr3_aa: CASRRGGAKNIQYF
j_call: TRBJ2-7; d_call: .; clone_size: .; v_call: TRBV4-2; cdr3_nt: TGTGCCAGCAGCCAAGATCACACAAGGAGCTCCTACGAGCAGTACTTC; cdr3_aa: CASSQDHTRSSYEQYF
j_call: TRBJ1-5; d_call: TRBD1; clone_size: .; v_call: TRBV18; cdr3_nt: TGTGCCAGCTCCCGAACAGGGGACAATCAGCCCCAGCATTTT; cdr3_aa: CASSRTGDNQPQHF
j_call: TRBJ2-1; d_call: .; clone_size: .; v_call: TRBV30; cdr3_nt: TGTGCCTGGAGAGCCAGTCTCGGGGGTTACAATGAGCAGTTCTTC; cdr3_aa: CAWRASLGGYNEQFF
j_call: TRBJ2-7; d_call: .; clone_size: medium-sized; v_call: TRBV18; cdr3_nt: TGTGCCAGCTCACCACCGGGGGCAGAGGTACTCTACGAGCAGTACTTC; cdr3_aa: CASSPPGAEVLYEQYF
j_call: TRBJ1-1; d_call: .; clone_size: once; v_call: TRBV5-1; cdr3_nt: TGCGCCAGCAGCTTGGGGCAGGGGCACACTGAAGCTTTCTTT; cdr3_aa: CASSLGQGHTEAFF
j_call: TRBJ1-1; d_call: .; clone_size: .; v_call: TRBV4-1; cdr3_nt: TGCGCCAGCAGCCGGACCCGGGACACTGACACTGAAGCTTTCTTT; cdr3_aa: CASSRTRDTDTEAFF
j_call: TRBJ1-4; d_call: TRBD1; clone_size: once; v_call: TRBV5-4; cdr3_nt: TGTGCCAGCAGCCCCATTCCAGGGACAGGGGCAAATGGGGAAAAACTGTTTTTT; cdr3_aa: CASSPIPGTGANGEKLFF
j_call: TRBJ1-4; d_call: .; clone_size: few; v_call: TRBV9; cdr3_nt: TGTGCCAGCAGCCCCGCGGGGGCGGGAAATGAAAAACTGTTTTTT; cdr3_aa: CASSPAGAGNEKLFF
j_call: TRBJ1-1; d_call: .; clone_size: .; v_call: TRBV5-8; cdr3_nt: TGTGCCAGCAGCTTCGGCCCTAGGGACACTGAAGCTTTCTTT; cdr3_aa: CASSFGPRDTEAFF
j_call: TRBJ2-5; d_call: TRBD2; clone_size: .; v_call: TRBV7-9; cdr3_nt: TGTGCCAGCAGCTTACTAGCGGGGCGAGAGACCCAGTACTTC; cdr3_aa: CASSLLAGRETQYF
j_call: TRBJ2-3; d_call: .; clone_size: .; v_call: TRBV2; cdr3_nt: TGTGCCAGCAGTGTCGTAGACACGAGCACAGATACGCAGTATTTT; cdr3_aa: CASSVVDTSTDTQYF
j_call: TRBJ2-5; d_call: .; clone_size: .; v_call: TRBV30; cdr3_nt: TGTGCCTGGAGTGCGGACCCACAAGAGACCCAGTACTTC; cdr3_aa: CAWSADPQETQYF
j_call: TRBJ1-4; d_call: TRBD1; clone_size: .; v_call: TRBV30; cdr3_nt: TGTGCCTGGAGTCCGGACAGGGGGGGGACTAATGAAAAACTGTTTTTT; cdr3_aa: CAWSPDRGGTNEKLFF
j_call: TRBJ1-2; d_call: .; clone_size: .; v_call: TRBV4-1; cdr3_nt: TGCGCCAGCAGCCAAGATTTGGGACTCCCAGAAGGAGGCTACACCTTC; cdr3_aa: CASSQDLGLPEGGYTF
j_call: TRBJ2-2; d_call: TRBD1; clone_size: few; v_call: TRBV18; cdr3_nt: TGTGCCAGCTCACCACCCTCGGGACAGGGTAACACCGGGGAGCTGTTTTTT; cdr3_aa: CASSPPSGQGNTGELFF
j_call: TRBJ2-5; d_call: .; clone_size: .; v_call: TRBV7-8; cdr3_nt: TGTGCCAGCAGCTTAGCGTTGGGGGGACGGGAGACCCAGTACTTC; cdr3_aa: CASSLALGGRETQYF
j_call: TRBJ1-3; d_call: .; clone_size: once; v_call: TRBV29-1; cdr3_nt: TGCAGCGTTGAGGTCGGACAGTATGGAAACACCATATATTTT; cdr3_aa: CSVEVGQYGNTIYF
j_call: TRBJ2-3; d_call: .; clone_size: .; v_call: TRBV9; cdr3_nt: TGTGCCAGCAGCCTGACTAGCACAGATACGCAGTATTTT; cdr3_aa: CASSLTSTDTQYF
j_call: TRBJ1-5; d_call: .; clone_size: .; v_call: TRBV30; cdr3_nt: TGTGCCTGGAGCCTGGTCCTCCCGGGCGAGGGTCAGCCCCAGCATTTT; cdr3_aa: CAWSLVLPGEGQPQHF
j_call: TRBJ2-1; d_call: TRBD1; clone_size: .; v_call: TRBV19; cdr3_nt: TGTGCCACCGCTTTCCGGGACAGTCCCTACAATGAGCAGTTCTTC; cdr3_aa: CATAFRDSPYNEQFF
j_call: TRBJ2-7; d_call: .; clone_size: few; v_call: TRBV5-1; cdr3_nt: TGCGCCAGCAGCCCCGACACAGCCTACGAGCAGTACTTC; cdr3_aa: CASSPDTAYEQYF
j_call: TRBJ1-5; d_call: TRBD1; clone_size: few; v_call: TRBV27; cdr3_nt: TGTGCCAGCAGTTCCTCAACAGGGGTTAGCAATCAGCCCCAGCATTTT; cdr3_aa: CASSSSTGVSNQPQHF
j_call: TRBJ1-5; d_call: .; clone_size: .; v_call: TRBV30; cdr3_nt: TGTGCCTGGAGAGGGGAAGTGGGTCAGCCCCAGCATTTT; cdr3_aa: CAWRGEVGQPQHF
j_call: TRBJ1-1; d_call: .; clone_size: few; v_call: TRBV9; cdr3_nt: TGTGCCAGCAGCGTAGATCCCAGGGTGAACACTGAAGCTTTCTTT; cdr3_aa: CASSVDPRVNTEAFF
j_call: TRBJ1-3; d_call: .; clone_size: .; v_call: TRBV28; cdr3_nt: TGTGCCAGCAGCGAGACAGGAAACACCATATATTTT; cdr3_aa: CASSETGNTIYF
j_call: TRBJ2-2; d_call: .; clone_size: .; v_call: TRBV19; cdr3_nt: TGTGCCAGTAGTCCTCCTCCCACCGGGGAGCTGTTTTTT; cdr3_aa: CASSPPPTGELFF
j_call: TRBJ1-4; d_call: .; clone_size: once; v_call: TRBV5-1; cdr3_nt: TGCGCCAGCAGCCTGGGAGGCTCGGATGAAAAACTGTTTTTT; cdr3_aa: CASSLGGSDEKLFF
j_call: TRBJ2-7; d_call: TRBD1; clone_size: .; v_call: TRBV6-5; cdr3_nt: TGTGCCAGCAGTTACTCCCTAATGGACAGGGCTGGGCAGTACTTC; cdr3_aa: CASSYSLMDRAGQYF